Sequencing of this T cell receptor beta chain was carried out in a study of blood T cell repertoires in COVID-19. Study details: Sites in the United States, Italy and Spain provided acute and convalescent COVID-19 samples. PBMCs, B-cell-depleted T cells, or T cells provided the cDNA or gDNA that made up the material.

Germline V lookup: CDR1 SGHTA, CDR2 FQGNSA. This CDR3 contains 13 residues. Trimming shortened V by 0 bases and J by 5 bases, and 8 bases separated the two germline ends. Sequencing was performed with immunoSEQ multiplex PCR; in TCRdb, only in-frame clones are kept and a portion is missing. This table has 50,000 to 65,000 clones, over 75% appearing once. The TCR was taken from a human donor in a cohort sampled during active COVID-19. This chain links TRBV7-2 with TRBJ2-7; D gene unclear. Input material: peripheral blood. The CDR3 sequence: CASSLAGRDEQYF. The CDR3 nucleotides are TGTGCCAGCAGCTTAGCAGGCCGGGACGAGCAGTACTTC.